This T cell receptor (beta chain) was recovered during a study of T cell responses to AZD1222 COVID-19 vaccine. The V and J ends lost 1 base and 2 bases respectively, with 9 bases between them. This CDR3 comprises 14 residues. From germline, CDR1 is LNHNV and CDR2 YYDKDF (reference sequence). Method: immunoSEQ multiplex PCR; TCRdb's copy keeps in-frame clones and lacks some. The profile shows about 270,000 clones, 94% of them singletons. This sequence was found in an adult who received the AZD1222 COVID-19 vaccine. Sequencing was performed on peripheral blood, taken 28 days after the second AZD1222 dose. The chain employs TRBV15 and TRBJ2-7; weak D call: TRBD1 (5 bases). The chain's CDR3 is CATSRGQSAYEQYF. The CDR3 region has the DNA TGTGCCACCAGCAGAGGACAGTCTGCCTACGAGCAGTACTTC.